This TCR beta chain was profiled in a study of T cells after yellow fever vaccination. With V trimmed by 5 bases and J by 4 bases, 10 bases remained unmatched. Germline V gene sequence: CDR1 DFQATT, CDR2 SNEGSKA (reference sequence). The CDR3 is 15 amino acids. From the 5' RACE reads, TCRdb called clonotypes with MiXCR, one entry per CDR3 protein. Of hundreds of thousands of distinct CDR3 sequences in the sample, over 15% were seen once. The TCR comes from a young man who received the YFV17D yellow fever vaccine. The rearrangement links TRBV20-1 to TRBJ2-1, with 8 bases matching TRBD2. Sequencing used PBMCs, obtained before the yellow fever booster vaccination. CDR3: CSAPGGRGEYNEQFF. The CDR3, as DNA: TGCAGTGCTCCCGGCGGGCGGGGGGAATACAATGAGCAGTTCTTC.